The 19 T cell receptor beta chains below all came from one sample that was sequenced in a study of T-cell memory formation after mild COVID-19. One entry per CDR3 protein results from TCRdb running MiXCR on the 5' RACE reads. This sample has just under 350,000 distinct CDR3 sequences, with under 15% found just once. The sequencing input was PBMCs or a T cell subset sorted from them (not recorded which). These receptor sequences come from a young man who had mild COVID-19 (a few samples of this study predate the infection). Cell type and time point are not known.

The chain is built from TRBV2 and TRBJ1-5; D unclear. The germline gives CDR1 SNHLY, CDR2 FYNNEI. Between the trimmed V and J ends, which lost 6 bases and 5 bases, there was a span of 11 bases. The CDR3 runs to 13 residues. The CDR3 sequence is CASSEPGDQPQHF. CDR3 DNA sequence: TGTGCCAGCAGCGAACCCGGGGATCAGCCCCAGCATTTT.

This clonotype was seen more than once but under ten times. The genes are TRBV21-1 and TRBJ2-5. TRBV21-1 is a pseudogene. The CDR3 length is 13 residues. CDR3: CASSKDEAETQYF. The CDR3 region has the DNA TGTGCCAGCAGCAAAGATGAGGCTGAGACCCAGTACTTC.

The rearrangement joins TRBV20-1 to TRBJ2-5; 9 nucleotides align to TRBD2. This CDR3 is 14 amino acids long. V lost 3 bases, J lost 5 bases, and 7 bases stayed unmatched. Germline lookup yields CDR1 DFQATT and CDR2 SNEGSKA (reference sequence). The CDR3 loop is CSASDRGGAETQYF. The CDR3 DNA is TGCAGTGCTAGTGATCGCGGGGGGGCTGAGACCCAGTACTTC.

This clonotype occurred a few times. The V call is TRBV14, the J call TRBJ2-7; D is ambiguous. Germline CDR1 SGHDN, CDR2 FVKESK. V lost 1 base, J lost 6 bases, and 4 bases lay in between. The CDR3 is 11 residues long. The CDR3 DNA sequence: TGTGCCAGCAGCCAAGGTTCCGAGCAGTACTTC. As protein: CASSQGSEQYF.

V is TRBV4-1 and J is TRBJ1-4; possible D gene TRBD1, 5 bases. The CDR3 extends over 15 amino acids. The germline V gene encodes CDR1 MGHRA and CDR2 YSYEKL. V shed 4 bases and J shed 0 bases, with 9 bases lying between them. CDR3 residues: CASSRAGTTNEKLFF. As DNA, the CDR3 is TGCGCCAGCAGCCGGGCAGGGACAACTAATGAAAAACTGTTTTTT.

V is TRBV3-1 and J is TRBJ2-7, with D perhaps TRBD1 (7 bases). Germline V gene lookup returns CDR1 LGHDT and CDR2 YNNKEL (reference sequence). The CDR3 is 17 residues long. Between the trimmed V and J ends, which lost 4 bases and 2 bases, there was a span of 21 bases. CDR3: CASSRSLRGTVPYEQYF. The CDR3 nucleotides read TGTGCCAGCAGCCGAAGCCTGCGCGGGACAGTCCCCTACGAGCAGTACTTC.

This clonotype was seen a handful of times. The chain combines TRBV29-1 with TRBJ2-1, with 8 bases aligning to TRBD2. This CDR3 spans 15 amino acids. Germline V CDR1 and CDR2: SQVTM, ANQGSEA. V lost 1 base to trimming and J lost 2 bases; unmatched junction nucleotides: 4. CDR3 sequence reads: CSVEGYGGAYNEQFF. The CDR3, as DNA: TGCAGCGTTGAAGGTTACGGGGGGGCCTACAATGAGCAGTTCTTC.

The rearrangement links TRBV5-1 to TRBJ2-7; tentatively, D is TRBD1 (6 bases). CDR1 and CDR2 from the germline V gene are SGHRS and YFSETQ. Trimming pared 1 base from V and 3 bases from J, leaving 11 bases between. This CDR3 has 14 residues. CDR3 coding DNA: TGCGCCAGCAGCTTGCGCAGGACAGACTACGAGCAGTACTTC. This codes for CASSLRRTDYEQYF.

This clonotype came up a few times. The chain is built from TRBV6-5 and TRBJ2-2, with TRBD1 as a possible D gene (6 bases). CDR1 and CDR2 (germline): MNHEY, SVGAGI. The germline V and J ends were trimmed by 5 bases and 7 bases, with 17 bases remaining between them. This CDR3 is 15 amino acids long. CDR3 sequence: CASSRLKGVGGELFF. The CDR3 DNA is TGTGCCAGCAGTCGACTTAAGGGGGTTGGCGGGGAGCTGTTTTTT.

The chain links TRBV7-9 to TRBJ2-7; 7 nucleotides match TRBD2. With V trimmed by 0 bases and J by 0 bases, 5 bases remained unmatched. The CDR3 is 16 residues long. Germline lookup yields CDR1 SEHNR and CDR2 FQNEAQ (reference sequence). In DNA, the CDR3 is TGTGCCAGCAGCTTAGCGTTTGCGGGGGTCTCCTACGAGCAGTACTTC. Translation: CASSLAFAGVSYEQYF.

This clonotype has more than one count but fewer than ten. The chain is built from TRBV5-1 and TRBJ1-6; D is perhaps TRBD1 (6 bases). Germline values: CDR1 SGHRS, CDR2 YFSETQ. This CDR3 contains 15 residues. Trimming took off 1 base at V and 10 bases at J, with 15 bases between the two ends. CDR3 nucleotide sequence: TGCGCCAGCAGCTTGACAGGGTACTCTGAATCACCCCTCCACTTT. Translated: CASSLTGYSESPLHF.

The table lists this clonotype with a few counts. The CDR3 DNA reads TGTGCCAGCAGCGCCGCCCAGGGGGCTGGCAATGAGCAGTTCTTC. This codes for CASSAAQGAGNEQFF. The chain couples TRBV9 to TRBJ2-1; 8 bases map to TRBD1. V dropped 3 bases and J dropped 6; count of bases not matched to a gene: 8. The CDR3 has 15 amino acids. Germline-derived CDR1 and CDR2 are SGDLS and YYNGEE.

This clonotype has ten or more counts. The chain recombines TRBV29-1 with TRBJ2-3; TRBD1 might be the D (7 bases). The CDR3 has 15 residues. Trimming took off 6 bases at V and 5 bases at J, with 21 bases between the two ends. Germline V gene data show CDR1 as SQVTM and CDR2 as ANQGSEA. CDR3 sequence (DNA): TGCAGCGTCGAGGAGGCGGACAGGAGGGGAGATACGCAGTATTTT. It codes for CSVEEADRRGDTQYF.

The chain joins TRBV29-1 to TRBJ1-1, with TRBD1 matching 7 bases. The trim removed 5 bases at V and 5 bases at J, leaving 5 bases unmatched. The germline V gene has CDR1 SQVTM and CDR2 ANQGSEA. The CDR3 is made up of 12 amino acids. CDR3 in amino acids: CSVRQGGTEAFF. The CDR3 DNA follows: TGCAGCGTTCGACAGGGAGGGACTGAAGCTTTCTTT.

This clonotype was recorded many times. The chain has TRBV5-1 and TRBJ2-3; D unclear. The CDR3 loop spans 14 amino acids. V lost 0 bases, J lost 2 bases, and 7 bases lay in between. CDR1 is SGHRS, CDR2 YFSETQ, per germline. DNA of the CDR3: TGCGCCAGCAGCTTGGACGGCTACACAGATACGCAGTATTTT. Residues: CASSLDGYTDTQYF.

Only a few counts were recorded for this clonotype. J is TRBJ2-3 and V is TRBV7-2; the match to TRBD2 covers 7 bases. There are 15 residues in the CDR3. The junction had 9 bases not matched to a gene; V was cut back by 3 bases and J by 6 bases. CDR1 and CDR2 (germline): SGHTA, FQGNSA. In DNA form, the CDR3 reads TGTGCCAGCAGCTTCGTAGCGGGTCCGAGGGATACGCAGTATTTT. This gives the protein CASSFVAGPRDTQYF. Filled out from reference TRBV7-2 and TRBJ2-3, the complete variable domain reads GAGVSQSPSNKVTEKGKDVELRCDPISGHTALYWYRQSLGQGLEFLIYFQGNSAPDKSGLPSDRFSAERTGGSVSTLTIQRTQQEDSAVYLCASSFVAGPRDTQYFGPGTRLTVL.

This clonotype has only a few counts. The gene calls are TRBV12-5 and TRBJ2-5; the D gene is possibly TRBD2 (5 bases). CDR1 is LGHNT and CDR2 is FRNRAP in the germline V gene. There are 13 residues in the CDR3. V shed 6 bases and J shed 5 bases, with 13 bases lying between them. This CDR3 is CASGRESGETQYF. The CDR3 coding sequence is TGTGCTAGTGGGAGGGAGTCGGGGGAGACCCAGTACTTC.

This clonotype occurred a few times. The chain couples TRBV6-2 or TRBV6-3 to TRBJ2-1; no definite D call. Germline V lookup: CDR1 MNHEY, CDR2 SVGEGT. The length of the CDR3 is 13 residues. V dropped 6 bases and J dropped 7 bases, with 13 bases sitting between them. CDR3 loop: CASSFVPSNEQFF. The CDR3 nucleotides are TGTGCCAGCAGCTTCGTGCCCTCTAATGAGCAGTTCTTC.

The rearrangement uses TRBV7-2 and TRBJ2-7; 8 bases map to TRBD1. J gave up 4 bases and V 4 bases, and 6 bases lay outside the gene matches. CDR1 SGHTA and CDR2 FQGNSA come from the germline V gene. This CDR3 has 14 residues. CDR3 in amino acids: CASSSDRGPYEQYF. The DNA for the CDR3 is TGTGCCAGCAGCTCCGACAGGGGACCATACGAGCAGTACTTC.